One sample yielded the 24 T cell receptor beta chains listed below, sequenced in a study of PD-1 blockade in classical Hodgkin lymphoma. Following autologous stem cell transplantation, relapse occurred in every patient, and exposure to brentuximab vedotin varied. The table came from immunoSEQ multiplex PCR; TCRdb's copy has only in-frame clones and leaves some out. The profile shows under 100,000 clones, around four fifths of them singletons. The sequencing used peripheral blood mononuclear cells (PBMCs), collected at baseline. The receptors shown here come from a human donor with classical Hodgkin lymphoma.

V and J are TRBV30 and TRBJ2-5; 9 nucleotides line up with TRBD2. V lost 2 bases and J lost 1; bases outside the gene matches: 11. Germline V CDR1 and CDR2: GTSNPN, SVGIG (reference sequence). The CDR3 spans 17 residues. The DNA for the CDR3 is TGTGCCTGGAGTAAAAGGGGCGGGAGGGCCCCCCAAGAGACCCAGTACTTC. This encodes CAWSKRGGRAPQETQYF.

The chain carries TRBV9 and TRBJ2-3, with 7 positions matching TRBD1. Germline CDR1 is SGDLS and CDR2 is YYNGEE. The V segment lost 1 base and the J segment 1 base; nucleotides outside the gene matches: 3. This CDR3 has 15 amino acids. CDR3 DNA sequence: TGTGCCAGCAGCGTACAGCAGGGGGGCACAGATACGCAGTATTTT. Protein: CASSVQQGGTDTQYF.

This clone has just one count. The chain employs TRBV10-3 and TRBJ2-2, with no clear D. The CDR3 runs 14 residues. Germline V gene sequence: CDR1 ENHRY, CDR2 SYGVKD. Trimming stripped 5 bases from V and 0 bases from J, with 7 bases between. For the CDR3, the DNA is TGTGCCATCAGTCCTACCCCGAACACCGGGGAGCTGTTTTTT. This encodes CAISPTPNTGELFF.

As DNA, the CDR3 is TGTGCCAGCAGCTTGTATGGAAACACCATATATTTT. Residues: CASSLYGNTIYF. The rearrangement uses TRBV5-5 and TRBJ1-3, with D uncertain. The CDR3 sequence is 12 residues long. Germline CDR1 reads SGHKS; CDR2 reads YYEKEE (reference sequence). Trimming pared 1 base from V and 3 bases from J, leaving 2 bases between. The full variable domain, completed using reference TRBV5-5 and TRBJ1-3, is DAGVTQSPTHLIKTRGQQVTLRCSPISGHKSVSWYQQVLGQGPQFIFQYYEKEERGRGNFPDRFSARQFPNYSSELNVNALLLGDSALYLCASSLYGNTIYFGEGSWLTVV.

The gene calls are TRBV6-6 and TRBJ2-2; TRBD2 matches at 15 bases. The length of the CDR3 is 14 residues. The germline CDR1 and CDR2 sequences are MNHNY and SVGAGI (reference sequence). The CDR3 DNA sequence: TGTGCTATTGGACTAGCGGGAGGGACCGGGGAGCTGTTTTTT. It encodes CAIGLAGGTGELFF.

The chain has TRBV19 and TRBJ2-7, with D maybe TRBD1 (5 bases). The V gene lost 2 bases and the J gene lost 2 bases, with 16 bases spanning the gap. This CDR3 region has 16 residues. Germline V gene lookup returns CDR1 LNHDA and CDR2 SQIVND (reference sequence). The chain's CDR3 is CASSISGALGTYEQYF. The CDR3 bases are TGTGCCAGTAGTATATCTGGGGCTTTGGGCACCTACGAGCAGTACTTC.

The genes are TRBV7-3 and TRBJ1-1, with TRBD1 identical over 8 bases. V gave up 8 bases and J gave up 2 bases; unmatched junction bases: 7. The CDR3 has 14 residues. Germline-derived CDR1 and CDR2 are SGHTA and FQGTGA. CDR3 DNA: TGTGCCAGCCGTGGACAGGGACAAAACACTGAAGCTTTCTTT. Residues: CASRGQGQNTEAFF.

This chain joins TRBV2 and TRBJ1-2; the D gene is possibly TRBD1 (5 bases). Trimming removed 11 bases at V and 7 bases at J, with 20 bases between. CDR1 is SNHLY, CDR2 FYNNEI, per germline. This CDR3 has 13 residues. CDR3 in amino acids: CALWGDSTPGYTF. For the CDR3, the DNA is TGTGCCCTCTGGGGGGACTCGACCCCTGGCTACACCTTC.

V gene TRBV4-2 combines with J gene TRBJ2-5; 8 bases are a match to TRBD1. Germline loops: CDR1 LGHNA, CDR2 YNFKEQ. With V trimmed by 1 base and J by 5 bases, 0 bases remained unmatched. The CDR3 spans 13 residues. The CDR3 DNA is TGTGCCAGCAGCCAAGGACAGGGGGAGACCCAGTACTTC. Its protein product is CASSQGQGETQYF.

This clone appeared once. The gene calls are TRBV5-6 and TRBJ2-7; weak D call: TRBD2 (6 bases). Trimming shortened V by 5 bases and J by 6 bases, and 15 bases separated the two germline ends. The CDR3 spans 13 residues. From germline, CDR1 is SGHDT and CDR2 YYEEEE. DNA of the CDR3: TGTGCCAGCAGACCGACTAGAATGGGCGAGCAGTACTTC. Protein: CASRPTRMGEQYF.

J is TRBJ2-2 and V is TRBV5-1, with TRBD2 matching over 10 bases. With V trimmed by 3 bases and J by 4 bases, 15 bases remained unmatched. The germline V gene has CDR1 SGHRS and CDR2 YFSETQ. The CDR3 runs to 19 residues. In nucleotides, the CDR3 is TGCGCCAGCAGCTCCTTGGCTAGCGGGAGTTTCTTAGGCACCGGGGAGCTGTTTTTT. It is translated as CASSSLASGSFLGTGELFF.

This chain connects TRBV20-1 to TRBJ2-5; D not resolved. Trimming took 5 bases from V and 5 from J, leaving 6 bases between them. CDR1 is DFQATT and CDR2 is SNEGSKA in the germline V gene (reference sequence). The CDR3 is 10 amino acids. The CDR3 protein is CSAGLETQYF. DNA for the CDR3: TGCAGTGCTGGGCTGGAGACCCAGTACTTC.

The chain carries TRBV28 and TRBJ1-1; D is unclear. Germline assignment: CDR1 MDHEN and CDR2 SYDVKM. The CDR3 has 22 residues. Trimming cost V 3 bases and J 4 bases, with 36 bases left between them. The CDR3 spells CASSFIRLLRPPTKGLGTEAFF. Written as DNA, the CDR3 is TGTGCCAGCAGTTTTATTCGCCTGCTGCGCCCCCCCACAAAGGGTTTAGGCACTGAAGCTTTCTTT.

The chain has TRBV11-2 and TRBJ2-2, with a tentative D call TRBD1 (5 bases). Germline values: CDR1 SGHAT, CDR2 FQNNGV. The germline V and J ends were trimmed by 1 base and 0 bases, with 6 bases remaining between them. There are 15 residues in the CDR3. For the CDR3, the DNA is TGTGCCAGCAGCTTAGGGGGCACGAACACCGGGGAGCTGTTTTTT. This codes for CASSLGGTNTGELFF.

This clone was counted only a few times. One base separates it from a far larger clone, so it is likely a read error. The sample has other DNA sequences that encode this CDR3 too. The chain links TRBV5-4 to TRBJ2-2, with a tentative D call TRBD1 (5 bases). Germline assignment: CDR1 SGHNT and CDR2 YYREEE (reference sequence). The V end lost 4 bases, the J end lost 9 bases, and 25 bases lay between the germline ends. This CDR3 contains 17 residues. The CDR3 loop is CASSQDRAHPVGRELFF. CDR3 in DNA: TGTGCCAGCAGCCAAGACCGGGCCCATCCGGTGGGGCGGGAGCTGTTTTTT.

The chain is built from TRBV30 and TRBJ1-6, with D tentatively TRBD1 (5 bases). Germline lookup yields CDR1 GTSNPN and CDR2 SVGIG (reference sequence). Trimming stripped 3 bases from V and 9 bases from J, with 9 bases between. The CDR3 covers 12 residues. The CDR3 DNA sequence: TGTGCCTGGAGGACAGCTCTTTCACCCCTCCACTTT. Translated: CAWRTALSPLHF.

The V and J genes are TRBV7-3 and TRBJ2-1; 7 bases fit TRBD2. Germline trimming cut 4 bases from V and 3 bases from J; bases unmatched to any gene: 3. The germline V gene has CDR1 SGHTA and CDR2 FQGTGA. This CDR3 contains 14 residues. The CDR3 sequence is CASSSSGLYNEQFF. The DNA of the CDR3 is TGTGCCAGCAGCTCTAGCGGTCTCTACAATGAGCAGTTCTTC.

The chain has TRBV6-6 and TRBJ1-2; the D gene is possibly TRBD1 (6 bases). CDR3 length: 11 amino acids. The germline V gene encodes CDR1 MNHNY and CDR2 SVGAGI (reference sequence). Trimming removed 8 bases from V and 8 bases from J, with 12 bases in between. Written as DNA, the CDR3 is TGTGCCAGCGGAGGGACATCCGGCTACACCTTC. It translates to CASGGTSGYTF.

The rearrangement links TRBV19 to TRBJ2-7; D unresolved. The germline gives CDR1 LNHDA, CDR2 SQIVND (reference sequence). This CDR3 has 13 amino acids. The V and J ends lost 1 base and 0 bases respectively, with 4 bases between them. As DNA, the CDR3 is TGTGCCAGTAGTATAGGTCGCTCCTACGAGCAGTACTTC. It yields the protein CASSIGRSYEQYF.

The chain carries TRBV11-3 and TRBJ1-5; D might be TRBD1 (5 bases). Germline V gives CDR1 SGHNT, CDR2 YENEEA. Trimming removed 5 bases from V and 0 bases from J, with 14 bases in between. The CDR3 is 16 residues long. CDR3: CASSPVRGYSNQPQHF. The CDR3 DNA reads as TGTGCCAGCAGCCCCGTGAGGGGCTATAGCAATCAGCCCCAGCATTTT.

The gene calls are TRBV27 and TRBJ2-1; a possible D gene is TRBD2 (5 bases). The CDR3 is made up of 17 amino acids. Germline loops: CDR1 MNHEY, CDR2 SMNVEV (reference sequence). Trimming took off 3 bases at V and 8 bases at J, with 23 bases between the two ends. The CDR3 nucleotides read TGTGCCAGCAGTTTCCTCTTAACCAGCGGAACCCCTCATGAGCAGTTCTTC. It encodes CASSFLLTSGTPHEQFF.

This rearrangement joins TRBV28 to TRBJ1-2; no clear D gene. V dropped 7 bases and J dropped 3 bases, with 12 bases sitting between them. Germline lookup yields CDR1 MDHEN and CDR2 SYDVKM. The CDR3 runs 13 residues. The CDR3 region has the DNA TGTGCCAGCACCCCTCCCGGCCACTATGGCTACACCTTC. Amino acids: CASTPPGHYGYTF.

J is TRBJ1-1 and V is TRBV19; TRBD1 aligns across 7 bases. The CDR3 has 14 residues. In germline, CDR1 is LNHDA, CDR2 SQIVND (reference sequence). V shed 5 bases and J 4 bases; nucleotides not matched to a gene: 7. This CDR3 reads CASSADRTFTEAFF. The CDR3 DNA reads TGTGCCAGTAGTGCGGACAGGACCTTCACTGAAGCTTTCTTT.

The chain joins TRBV11-3 to TRBJ2-7; 10 bases map to TRBD1. Trimming cost V 4 bases and J 0 bases; bases outside gene matches: 0. CDR1 is SGHNT, CDR2 YENEEA, per germline. The CDR3 consists of 14 residues. DNA of the CDR3: TGTGCCAGCAGCTGGACAGGGGGCTCCTACGAGCAGTACTTC. This sequence encodes CASSWTGGSYEQYF. Supplemented by reference TRBV11-3 and TRBJ2-7, the full variable domain reads EAGVVQSPRYKIIEKKQPVAFWCNPISGHNTLYWYLQNLGQGPELLIRYENEEAVDDSQLPKDRFSAERLKGVDSTLKIQPAELGDSAVYLCASSWTGGSYEQYFGPGTRLTVT.